These 32 T cell receptor beta chains were sequenced from one sample in a study of T cell responses to AZD1222 COVID-19 vaccine. TCRdb's copy holds only in-frame clones and misses some; the assay was immunoSEQ multiplex PCR. The data show over 95,000 clones, around 87% seen once. The specimen comprised peripheral blood, sampled on day 0 of AZD1222 vaccination. These receptors were obtained from an adult in good health.

The J gene is TRBJ2-6, the V gene TRBV19; D is ambiguous. The germline gives CDR1 LNHDA, CDR2 SQIVND (reference sequence). The CDR3 consists of 16 residues. Trimming stripped 4 bases from V and 0 bases from J, with 10 bases between. The CDR3 region is CASSRQDNSGANVLTF. CDR3 nucleotide sequence: TGTGCCAGTAGTAGGCAGGATAACTCTGGGGCCAACGTCCTGACTTTC.

The rearrangement joins TRBV6-5 to TRBJ2-7; perhaps TRBD1 as D (5 bases). V lost 7 bases and J 0 bases, leaving 10 bases between the germline ends. The CDR3 length is 13 residues. Germline assignment: CDR1 MNHEY and CDR2 SVGAGI. CDR3 nucleotides: TGTGCCAGCACTAGGGGTAGCTCCTACGAGCAGTACTTC. Its translation is CASTRGSSYEQYF.

V usage is TRBV5-3 and J usage is TRBJ1-1; D is ambiguous. TRBV5-3 is sorted into the ORF group, with uncertain function. The V gene lost 0 bases and the J gene lost 4 bases, with 4 bases spanning the gap. The length of the CDR3 is 12 residues. The chain's CDR3 is CARSLGVTEAFF. The CDR3 DNA reads TGTGCCAGAAGCTTGGGGGTCACTGAAGCTTTCTTT.

The CDR3 spells CASSQAQGWYEKLFF. The CDR3 region has the DNA TGTGCCAGCAGCCAAGCACAGGGTTGGTATGAAAAACTGTTTTTT. V and J are TRBV28 and TRBJ1-4; a weak D match, TRBD1 (6 bases). The CDR3 consists of 15 residues. Germline values: CDR1 MDHEN, CDR2 SYDVKM. V lost 6 bases, J lost 6 bases, and 17 bases lay in between.

This chain links TRBV28 with TRBJ1-5; D remains ambiguous. Trimming took 8 bases from V and 1 from J, leaving 6 bases between them. Germline-derived CDR1 and CDR2 are MDHEN and SYDVKM. The CDR3 spans 12 residues. The CDR3 region has the DNA TGTGCCAGCGTGGTGAGCAATCAGCCCCAGCATTTT. Translated: CASVVSNQPQHF.

V usage is TRBV19 and J usage is TRBJ1-2; 8 bases line up with TRBD1. This CDR3 has 14 amino acids. V shed 7 bases, J shed 4 bases, and the junction held 8 bases outside the gene matches. CDR1 is LNHDA, CDR2 SQIVND, per germline (reference sequence). CDR3: CASNPGQAGYGYTF. CDR3 in DNA: TGTGCCAGTAACCCGGGACAGGCGGGCTATGGCTACACCTTC.

This chain links TRBV3-1 (or the pseudogene TRBV3-2) with TRBJ1-2, with a tentative D call TRBD1 (6 bases). V gave up 2 bases and J gave up 2 bases, with 9 bases separating them. Germline V gene data show CDR1 as LGHDT and CDR2 as YNNKEL (reference sequence). The CDR3 contains 14 residues. The CDR3 protein is CASSQLGGNYGYTF. CDR3 DNA: TGTGCCAGCAGCCAATTAGGGGGGAACTATGGCTACACCTTC.

V and J are TRBV19 and TRBJ1-5; no reliable D call. The V gene lost 1 base and the J gene lost 4 bases, with 11 bases spanning the gap. Germline V lookup: CDR1 LNHDA, CDR2 SQIVND (reference sequence). The CDR3 totals 15 residues. CDR3 nucleotides: TGTGCCAGTAGTATAGTAGGGCAGCCGAATCAGCCCCAGCATTTT. This codes for CASSIVGQPNQPQHF.

The rearrangement links TRBV10-3 to TRBJ1-2; D is unclear. Germline V lookup: CDR1 ENHRY, CDR2 SYGVKD. The CDR3 has 13 residues. Deletions cut 3 bases from V and 5 bases from J, with 10 bases between. Written as DNA, the CDR3 is TGTGCCATCAGTGAAGGCAGCAAGTATGGCTACACCTTC. It specifies CAISEGSKYGYTF.

The rearrangement uses TRBV6-4 and TRBJ1-6; D is unresolved. Germline CDR1 and CDR2: MRHNA and SNTAGT. Deletions cut 4 bases from V and 4 bases from J, with 8 bases between. The CDR3 sequence is 14 residues long. The CDR3 DNA sequence: TGTGCCAGCAGTGCGCAACCTTATAATTCACCCCTCCACTTT. Residues: CASSAQPYNSPLHF.

The chain combines TRBV7-9 with TRBJ1-2; D call uncertain. Trimming cost V 3 bases and J 0 bases, with 14 bases left between them. This CDR3 has 16 amino acids. CDR1 and CDR2 from the germline V gene are SEHNR and FQNEAQ (reference sequence). The CDR3 loop reads CASSFDRRLANYGYTF. Written as DNA, the CDR3 is TGTGCCAGCAGCTTTGACCGGCGGCTAGCTAACTATGGCTACACCTTC. Filled out from reference TRBV7-9 and TRBJ1-2, the complete variable domain reads DTGVSQNPRHKITKRGQNVTFRCDPISEHNRLYWYRQTLGQGPEFLTYFQNEAQLEKSRLLSDRFSAERPKGSFSTLEIQRTEQGDSAMYLCASSFDRRLANYGYTFGSGTRLTVV.

The chain links TRBV3-1 (or the pseudogene TRBV3-2) to TRBJ1-4; D is uncertain. Germline CDR1 and CDR2: LGHDT and YNNKEL (reference sequence). The V gene lost 1 base and the J gene lost 14 bases, with 11 bases spanning the gap. The CDR3 has 12 residues. The chain's CDR3 is CASSQGGPPLFF. CDR3 coding DNA: TGTGCCAGCAGCCAAGGTGGACCCCCGCTGTTTTTT.

This clone has a count of ten or more. The V gene is TRBV2, the J gene TRBJ2-5, with D unclear. The CDR3 is 11 residues long. Germline CDR1 and CDR2: SNHLY and FYNNEI. V lost 3 bases and J 4 bases, leaving 3 bases between the germline ends. CDR3 sequence (DNA): TGTGCCAGCAGTGAGTCAGAGACCCAGTACTTC. Amino acids: CASSESETQYF. Full variable domain (rest looked up from reference TRBV2 and TRBJ2-5): EPEVTQTPSHQVTQMGQEVILRCVPISNHLYFYWYRQILGQKVEFLVSFYNNEISEKSEIFDDQFSVERPDGSNFTLKIRSTKLEDSAMYFCASSESETQYFGPGTRLLVL.

The rearrangement uses TRBV19 and TRBJ1-5; TRBD1 matches 8 bases. From germline, CDR1 is LNHDA and CDR2 SQIVND (reference sequence). CDR3 size: 13 residues. V lost 6 bases and J lost 7; bases outside the gene matches: 5. The CDR3 nucleotides read TGTGCCAGTAGAACAGGGGGTGCGCAGCCCCAGCATTTT. This encodes CASRTGGAQPQHF. The full variable domain, in which reference TRBV19 and TRBJ1-5 provide the parts outside the CDR3, is DGGITQSPKYLFRKEGQNVTLSCEQNLNHDAMYWYRQDPGQGLRLIYYSQIVNDFQKGDIAEGYSVSREKKESFPLTVTSAQKNPTAFYLCASRTGGAQPQHFGDGTRLSIL.

The chain uses TRBV6-6 and TRBJ2-1; 13 bases fit TRBD2. The CDR3 has 16 amino acids. Germline CDR1 and CDR2: MNHNY and SVGAGI (reference sequence). The V and J ends lost 4 bases and 10 bases, in that order; junction bases with no gene match: 10. CDR3 nucleotide sequence: TGTGCCAGCAGTTCACCCTCGGGACTAGCGGGGCAGGAGCAGTTCTTC. Encoded protein: CASSSPSGLAGQEQFF.

This sequence joins TRBV18 and TRBJ2-5; 11 nucleotides match TRBD2. The V and J ends lost 6 bases and 7 bases, in that order; junction bases with no gene match: 16. Germline V lookup: CDR1 KGHSH, CDR2 LQKENI. The length of the CDR3 is 17 residues. CDR3 sequence reads: CASSLTLAGGSDGTQYF. In DNA, the CDR3 is TGTGCCAGCTCTCTTACTCTAGCGGGAGGTTCCGATGGGACCCAGTACTTC.

This sequence joins TRBV25-1 and TRBJ2-5, with D unclear. The V and J ends lost 4 bases and 2 bases respectively, with 5 bases between them. CDR1 MGHDK and CDR2 SYGVNS come from the germline V gene. The CDR3 is 12 residues long. CDR3 region: CASSAQQETQYF. As DNA, the CDR3 is TGTGCCAGCAGTGCCCAGCAAGAGACCCAGTACTTC.

This sequence joins TRBV6-1 and TRBJ2-6; no definite D call. The CDR3 has 16 residues. V was shortened by 3 bases and J by 1 base, with 10 bases between the two germline ends. Germline loops: CDR1 MNHNS, CDR2 SASEGT. CDR3 region: CASSDPRGSGANVLTF. Written as DNA, the CDR3 is TGTGCCAGCAGTGACCCCCGTGGGTCTGGGGCCAACGTCCTGACTTTC.

This rearrangement joins TRBV19 to TRBJ1-2, with D hard to call. The CDR3 has 15 amino acids. Germline loops: CDR1 LNHDA, CDR2 SQIVND (reference sequence). Deletions cut 3 bases from V and 3 bases from J, with 14 bases between. The CDR3 region is CASSMWSEAYYGYTF. For the CDR3, the DNA is TGTGCCAGTAGTATGTGGTCGGAGGCGTACTATGGCTACACCTTC.

The chain recombines TRBV28 with TRBJ2-2; D is uncertain. Trimming removed 8 bases at V and 6 bases at J, with 16 bases between. Germline V lookup: CDR1 MDHEN, CDR2 SYDVKM. The CDR3 sequence is 14 residues long. CDR3 amino acids: CASWSPRAPGELFF. DNA of the CDR3: TGTGCCAGCTGGAGTCCTCGGGCCCCCGGGGAGCTGTTTTTT.

V gene TRBV2 combines with J gene TRBJ2-2; 7 bases match TRBD2. V gave up 5 bases and J gave up 0 bases; unmatched junction bases: 0. This CDR3 comprises 14 residues. In germline, CDR1 is SNHLY, CDR2 FYNNEI. CDR3 DNA sequence: TGTGCCAGCAGTAGCGGGGCGAACACCGGGGAGCTGTTTTTT. Translation gives CASSSGANTGELFF.

This sequence joins TRBV9 and TRBJ2-2, with D unclear. Germline V lookup: CDR1 SGDLS, CDR2 YYNGEE. There are 15 residues in the CDR3. V was cut by 3 bases and J by 1 base, with 10 bases left in between. CDR3 bases: TGTGCCAGCAGCGCGATAGGCGGGAACACCGGGGAGCTGTTTTTT. It translates to CASSAIGGNTGELFF.

The genes are TRBV11-2 and TRBJ1-1; 7 bases map to TRBD1. Germline CDR1 reads SGHAT; CDR2 reads FQNNGV. CDR3 length equals 17 residues. Trimming removed 3 bases from V and 4 bases from J; junction bases left unmatched: 14. CDR3 nucleotides: TGTGCCAGCAGCTTGGGTAAAGATGGACAGGTAGTCACTGAAGCTTTCTTT. Translating it yields CASSLGKDGQVVTEAFF.

This CDR3 is CASSEITGENQPQHF. In DNA, the CDR3 is TGTGCCAGCAGTGAAATTACAGGGGAAAATCAGCCCCAGCATTTT. The V and J genes are TRBV2 and TRBJ1-5, with 7 bases lining up with TRBD1. The CDR3 has 15 residues. V gave up 2 bases and J gave up 4 bases; unmatched junction bases: 5. The germline gives CDR1 SNHLY, CDR2 FYNNEI.

The V and J genes are TRBV5-4 and TRBJ2-7; 9 positions match TRBD1. Germline-derived CDR1 and CDR2 are SGHNT and YYREEE (reference sequence). CDR3 length: 16 amino acids. Trimming took 4 bases from V and 4 from J; bases not matched to a gene: 12. The DNA of the CDR3 is TGTGCCAGCAGCCCGGTCCCGGGACAGGGTATTTACGAGCAGTACTTC. Translated, it gives CASSPVPGQGIYEQYF.

V usage is TRBV19 and J usage is TRBJ1-1, with unresolved D. V gave up 4 bases and J gave up 3 bases, with 9 bases separating them. Germline CDR1 reads LNHDA; CDR2 reads SQIVND (reference sequence). The CDR3 consists of 13 residues. This chain's CDR3 is CASSRRRDTEAFF. In DNA, the CDR3 is TGTGCCAGTAGTAGGAGGAGGGACACTGAAGCTTTCTTT.

V and J are TRBV29-1 and TRBJ2-7, with D perhaps being TRBD1 or TRBD2 (7 bases each). The ends were cut back, 2 bases at V and 7 bases at J, with 15 bases in the middle. Germline CDR1 reads SQVTM; CDR2 reads ANQGSEA. The CDR3 length is 13 residues. The CDR3 DNA reads TGCAGCGTTGAAAACAGGGGAGGGGTAGAGCAGTACTTC. Translation gives CSVENRGGVEQYF.

This chain joins TRBV24-1 and TRBJ2-2; 9 bases match TRBD1. This CDR3 region has 16 residues. V was pared by 2 bases and J by 3 bases, with 3 bases of the junction left unmatched. Germline CDR1 is KGHDR and CDR2 is SFDVKD. The CDR3 sequence is CATSDYHRGHTGELFF. The CDR3 DNA reads TGTGCCACCAGTGATTACCACAGGGGGCACACCGGGGAGCTGTTTTTT.

The chain recombines TRBV29-1 with TRBJ1-2, with D tentatively TRBD1 (5 bases). The V and J ends lost 6 bases and 2 bases respectively, with 13 bases between them. The CDR3 loop spans 13 amino acids. Germline V gene lookup returns CDR1 SQVTM and CDR2 ANQGSEA. CDR3 amino acids: CSVGGTVNYGYTF. CDR3 nucleotide sequence: TGCAGCGTGGGAGGGACGGTAAACTATGGCTACACCTTC.

In its sample, this clone was seen once. This chain joins TRBV6-6 and TRBJ2-1; TRBD2 aligns across 11 bases. CDR3 length equals 15 residues. Losses at the gene ends were 7 bases for V and 8 bases for J; bases not matched to a gene: 10. Per the germline V gene, CDR1 is MNHNY and CDR2 is SVGAGI (reference sequence). Here the CDR3 DNA reads TGTGCCAGCATGCCTAGCGGGAGGTTGGGCGATGAGCAGTTCTTC. Translation: CASMPSGRLGDEQFF.

This clone was detected once. The chain combines TRBV25-1 with TRBJ2-1; no reliable D call. Trimming stripped 0 bases from V and 9 bases from J, with 15 bases between. The CDR3 extends over 15 amino acids. Germline V gene data show CDR1 as MGHDK and CDR2 as SYGVNS. DNA for the CDR3: TGTGCCAGCAGTGAATATAATCGTGCCTCGGGTGAGCAGTTCTTC. This sequence encodes CASSEYNRASGEQFF.

This chain uses TRBV2 with TRBJ2-7, with 10 bases matching TRBD1. Losses at the gene ends were 5 bases for V and 2 bases for J; bases not matched to a gene: 6. This CDR3 comprises 15 residues. The germline V gene encodes CDR1 SNHLY and CDR2 FYNNEI. As DNA, the CDR3 is TGTGCCAGCAGTTGGGGGACAGGGGTGACCTACGAGCAGTACTTC. Encoded protein: CASSWGTGVTYEQYF.